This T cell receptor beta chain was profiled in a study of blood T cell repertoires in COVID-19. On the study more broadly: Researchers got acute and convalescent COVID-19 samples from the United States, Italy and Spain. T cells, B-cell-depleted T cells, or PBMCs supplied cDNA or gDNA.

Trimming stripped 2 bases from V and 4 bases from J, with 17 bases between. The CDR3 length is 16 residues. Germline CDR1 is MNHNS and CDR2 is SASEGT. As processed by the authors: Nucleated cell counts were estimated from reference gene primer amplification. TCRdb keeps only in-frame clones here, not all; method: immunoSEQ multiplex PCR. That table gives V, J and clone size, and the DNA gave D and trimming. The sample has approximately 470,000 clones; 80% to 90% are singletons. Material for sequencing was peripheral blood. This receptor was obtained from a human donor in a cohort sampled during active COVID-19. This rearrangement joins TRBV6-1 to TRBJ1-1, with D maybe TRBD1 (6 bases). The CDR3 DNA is TGTGCCAGCAGTGAACTGGGGCTTAGGGGGGGCACTGAAGCTTTCTTT. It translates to CASSELGLRGGTEAFF.